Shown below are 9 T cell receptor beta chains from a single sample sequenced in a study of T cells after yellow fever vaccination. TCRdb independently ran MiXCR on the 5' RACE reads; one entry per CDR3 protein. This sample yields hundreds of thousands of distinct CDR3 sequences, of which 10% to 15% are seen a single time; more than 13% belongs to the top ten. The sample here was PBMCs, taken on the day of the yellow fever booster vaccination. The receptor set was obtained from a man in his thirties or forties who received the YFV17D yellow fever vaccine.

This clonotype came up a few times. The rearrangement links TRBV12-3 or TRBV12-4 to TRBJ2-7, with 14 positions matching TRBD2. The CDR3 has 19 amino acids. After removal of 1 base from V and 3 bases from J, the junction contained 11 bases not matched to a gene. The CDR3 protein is CASSLGGGTSGSRVYEQYF. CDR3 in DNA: TGTGCCAGCAGTTTAGGAGGAGGGACTAGCGGGAGTCGGGTCTACGAGCAGTACTTC.

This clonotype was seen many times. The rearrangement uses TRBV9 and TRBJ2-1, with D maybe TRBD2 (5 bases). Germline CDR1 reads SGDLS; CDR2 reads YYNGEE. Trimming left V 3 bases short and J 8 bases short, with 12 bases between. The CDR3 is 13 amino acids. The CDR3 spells CASSGWTGHEQFF. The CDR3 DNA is TGTGCCAGCAGCGGTTGGACTGGCCATGAGCAGTTCTTC.

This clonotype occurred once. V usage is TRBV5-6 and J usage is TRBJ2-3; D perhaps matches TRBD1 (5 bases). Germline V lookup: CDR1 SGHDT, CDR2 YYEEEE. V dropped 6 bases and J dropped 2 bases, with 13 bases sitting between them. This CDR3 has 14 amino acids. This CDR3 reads CASTIDSYTDTQYF. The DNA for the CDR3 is TGTGCCAGCACCATTGACAGTTACACAGATACGCAGTATTTT. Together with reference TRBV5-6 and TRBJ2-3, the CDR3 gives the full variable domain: DAGVTQSPTHLIKTRGQQVTLRCSPKSGHDTVSWYQQALGQGPQFIFQYYEEEERQRGNFPDRFSGHQFPNYSSELNVNALLLGDSALYLCASTIDSYTDTQYFGPGTRLTVL.

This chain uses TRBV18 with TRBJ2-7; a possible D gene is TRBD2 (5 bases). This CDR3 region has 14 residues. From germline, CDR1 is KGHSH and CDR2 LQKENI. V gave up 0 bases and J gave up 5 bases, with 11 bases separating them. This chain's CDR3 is CASSPPLGGNEQYF. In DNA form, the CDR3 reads TGTGCCAGCTCACCACCCCTAGGAGGTAACGAGCAGTACTTC.

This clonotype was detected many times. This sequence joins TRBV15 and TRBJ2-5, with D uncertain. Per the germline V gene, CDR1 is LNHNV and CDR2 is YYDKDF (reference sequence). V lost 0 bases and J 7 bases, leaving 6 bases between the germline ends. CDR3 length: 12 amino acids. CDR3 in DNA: TGTGCCACCAGCAGAGATCGTGGGACCCAGTACTTC. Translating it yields CATSRDRGTQYF.

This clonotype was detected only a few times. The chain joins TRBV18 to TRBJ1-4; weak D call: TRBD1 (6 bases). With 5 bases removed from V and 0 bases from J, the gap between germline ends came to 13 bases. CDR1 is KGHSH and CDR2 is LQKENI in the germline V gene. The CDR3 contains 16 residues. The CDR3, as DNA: TGTGCCAGCTCAGGGGGCCTCCCCGCAACTAATGAAAAACTGTTTTTT. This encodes CASSGGLPATNEKLFF. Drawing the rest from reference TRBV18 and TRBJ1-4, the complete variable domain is NAGVMQNPRHLVRRRGQEARLRCSPMKGHSHVYWYRQLPEEGLKFMVYLQKENIIDESGMPKERFSAEFPKEGPSILRIQQVVRGDSAAYFCASSGGLPATNEKLFFGSGTQLSVL.

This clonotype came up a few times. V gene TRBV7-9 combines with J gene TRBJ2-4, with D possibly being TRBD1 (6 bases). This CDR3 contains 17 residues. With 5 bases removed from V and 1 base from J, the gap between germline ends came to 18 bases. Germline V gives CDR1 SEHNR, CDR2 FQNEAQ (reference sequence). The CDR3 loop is CASSHTSGALAKNIQYF. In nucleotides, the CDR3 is TGTGCCAGCAGCCACACCTCAGGGGCCCTTGCCAAAAACATTCAGTACTTC. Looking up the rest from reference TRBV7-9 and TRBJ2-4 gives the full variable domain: DTGVSQNPRHKITKRGQNVTFRCDPISEHNRLYWYRQTLGQGPEFLTYFQNEAQLEKSRLLSDRFSAERPKGSFSTLEIQRTEQGDSAMYLCASSHTSGALAKNIQYFGAGTRLSVL.

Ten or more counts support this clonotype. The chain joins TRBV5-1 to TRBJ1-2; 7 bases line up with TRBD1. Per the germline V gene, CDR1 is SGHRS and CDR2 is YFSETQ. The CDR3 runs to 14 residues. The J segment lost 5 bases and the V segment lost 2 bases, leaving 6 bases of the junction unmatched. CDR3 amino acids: CASSFEGARYGYTF. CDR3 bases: TGCGCCAGCAGCTTTGAGGGGGCGAGGTATGGCTACACCTTC.

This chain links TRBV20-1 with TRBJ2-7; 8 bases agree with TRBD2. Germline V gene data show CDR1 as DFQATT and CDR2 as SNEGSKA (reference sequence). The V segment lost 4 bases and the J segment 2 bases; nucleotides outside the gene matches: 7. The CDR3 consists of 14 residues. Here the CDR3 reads CSATLAGLAYEQYF. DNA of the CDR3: TGCAGTGCTACGTTAGCGGGACTTGCCTACGAGCAGTACTTC.